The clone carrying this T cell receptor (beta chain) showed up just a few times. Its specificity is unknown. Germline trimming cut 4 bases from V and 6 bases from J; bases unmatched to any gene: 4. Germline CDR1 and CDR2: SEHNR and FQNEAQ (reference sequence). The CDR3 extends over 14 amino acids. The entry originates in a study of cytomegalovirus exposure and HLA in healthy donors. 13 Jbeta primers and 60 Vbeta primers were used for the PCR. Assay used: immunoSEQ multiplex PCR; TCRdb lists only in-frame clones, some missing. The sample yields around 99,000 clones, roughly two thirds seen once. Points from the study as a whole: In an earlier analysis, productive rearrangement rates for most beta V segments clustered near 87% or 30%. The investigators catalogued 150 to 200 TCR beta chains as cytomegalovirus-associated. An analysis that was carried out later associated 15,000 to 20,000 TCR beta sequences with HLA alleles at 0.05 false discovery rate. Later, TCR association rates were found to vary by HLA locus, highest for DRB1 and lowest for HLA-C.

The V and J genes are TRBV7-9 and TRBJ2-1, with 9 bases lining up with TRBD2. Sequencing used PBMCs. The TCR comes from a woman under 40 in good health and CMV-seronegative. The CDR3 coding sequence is TGTGCCAGCAGCTATGCGGGAGGGCCCAATGAGCAGTTCTTC. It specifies CASSYAGGPNEQFF.